This T cell receptor beta chain was observed in a study of response to subunit inactivated influenza vaccine. Study-wide findings and caveats: The study's authors posited that every seasonal influenza vaccination enlists few new T cells.

TCRdb reprocessed the RT-PCR reads via MiXCR and lists one record per CDR3 protein. The table has around 760,000 distinct CDR3 sequences, more than 11% seen once. Germline V gene lookup returns CDR1 DFQATT and CDR2 SNEGSKA (reference sequence). Trimming removed 5 bases from V and 5 bases from J; junction bases left unmatched: 7. The CDR3 totals 13 residues. Comment on this clonotype: Its matching antigen is unknown.

J is TRBJ2-7 and V is TRBV20-1; 9 bases line up with TRBD1. The receptor's source is a man aged 50 to 60 who received an inactivated influenza vaccine. The sequencing here drew on PBMCs from blood, taken roughly 2 weeks before vaccination. In nucleotides, the CDR3 is TGCAGTGCTCCCGGGACAGGGTTCAACGAGCAGTACTTC. Its translation: CSAPGTGFNEQYF.